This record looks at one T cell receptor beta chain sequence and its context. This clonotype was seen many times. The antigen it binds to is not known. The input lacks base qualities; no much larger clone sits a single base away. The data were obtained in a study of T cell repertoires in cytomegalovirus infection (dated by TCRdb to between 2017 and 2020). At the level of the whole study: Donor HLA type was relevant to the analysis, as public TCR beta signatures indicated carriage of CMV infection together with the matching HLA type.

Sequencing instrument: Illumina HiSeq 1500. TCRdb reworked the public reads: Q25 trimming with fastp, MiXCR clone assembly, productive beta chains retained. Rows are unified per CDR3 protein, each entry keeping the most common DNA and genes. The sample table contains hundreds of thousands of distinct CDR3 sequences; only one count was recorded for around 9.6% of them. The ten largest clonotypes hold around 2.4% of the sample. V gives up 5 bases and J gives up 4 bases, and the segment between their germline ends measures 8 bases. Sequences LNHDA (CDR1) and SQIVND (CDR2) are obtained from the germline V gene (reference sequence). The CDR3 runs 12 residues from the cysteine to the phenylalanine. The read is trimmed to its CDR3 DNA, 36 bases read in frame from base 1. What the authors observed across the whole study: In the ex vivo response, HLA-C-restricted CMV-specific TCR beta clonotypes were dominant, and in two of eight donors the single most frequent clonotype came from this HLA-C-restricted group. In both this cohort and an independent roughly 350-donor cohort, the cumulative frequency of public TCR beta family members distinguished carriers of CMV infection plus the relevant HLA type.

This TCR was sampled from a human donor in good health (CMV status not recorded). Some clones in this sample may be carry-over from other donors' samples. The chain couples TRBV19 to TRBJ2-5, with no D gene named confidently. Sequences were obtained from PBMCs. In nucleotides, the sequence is TGTGCCAGTAGTTACGGCCGAGAGACCCAGTACTTC. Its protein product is CASSYGRETQYF.